The clone carrying this T cell receptor beta chain was detected many times. Its antigen is undetermined. The junction had 6 bases not matched to a gene; V was cut back by 5 bases and J by 7 bases. Germline CDR1 MDHEN, CDR2 SYDVKM. The CDR3 totals 15 residues. This record belongs to a study of HIV-infected patients and healthy controls. Study-wide findings and caveats: With just sixteen HIV-infected individuals processed, the findings' generality was considered strongly limited.

Whole blood was used without fractionation, so all unsorted peripheral T cells were included. Alpha and beta constant-region primers primed reverse transcription of around 540 ng RNA. Separate chain-specific third strand synthesis with multiplexing indices produced the alpha and beta libraries. From the 5' RACE reads, TCRdb called clonotypes with MiXCR, one entry per CDR3 protein. The sample consists of more than 15,000 distinct CDR3 sequences, over 9% of them appearing once. This sequence originates from an adult in good health. The chain carries TRBV28 and TRBJ1-6, with TRBD1 identical over 9 bases. The sample consisted of blood. CDR3 DNA: TGTGCCAGCAGTACCCCCGGACAGGGGAATTCACCCCTCCACTTT. Protein sequence: CASSTPGQGNSPLHF.